A selection of T cell receptor beta chains follows, all from one sample in a study of control samples from healthy donors and cancer patients. Only in-frame clones appear in the TCRdb table, and some are missing; sequencing was by immunoSEQ multiplex PCR. The sample lists nearly 200,000 clones; over 80% were seen once. The sample consisted of blood. These receptors were taken from a man aged 25-45 years in good health. CDR3s include the opening cysteine and the closing phenylalanine or tryptophan. A D gene is named only where the DNA matches it firmly. A clone size is listed for some rows: how often the clone was seen (once, few, many), or a class if it is expanded.

CDR3 protein: CARSPGGAGNTNQPQHF
CDR3 DNA: TGTGCCAGAAGCCCTGGAGGGGCAGGTAACACCAATCAGCCCCAGCATTTT
V gene: TRBV5-3
clone size: few
J gene: TRBJ1-5
D gene: .

CDR3 protein: CASSLADHTDTQYF
CDR3 DNA: TGTGCCAGCAGTCTAGCGGACCACACAGATACGCAGTATTTT
V gene: TRBV6-6
clone size: .
J gene: TRBJ2-3
D gene: TRBD2

CDR3 protein: CASSSPGTGSYEQYF
CDR3 DNA: TGTGCCAGCAGTAGCCCAGGGACAGGTTCCTACGAGCAGTACTTC
V gene: TRBV6-5
clone size: .
J gene: TRBJ2-7
D gene: TRBD1

CDR3 protein: CASSLAGAGNTIYF
CDR3 DNA: TGTGCCAGCAGCTTAGCGGGGGCTGGAAACACCATATATTTT
V gene: TRBV7-9
clone size: .
J gene: TRBJ1-3
D gene: .

CDR3 protein: CASSPPWVETTGELFF
CDR3 DNA: TGTGCCAGCAGCCCCCCCTGGGTTGAAACTACCGGGGAGCTGTTTTTT
V gene: TRBV11-2
clone size: .
J gene: TRBJ2-2
D gene: .

CDR3 protein: CASSPPLRGQAGGTQYF
CDR3 DNA: TGTGCCAGTAGTCCCCCCCTCCGAGGACAGGCCGGAGGGACCCAGTACTTC
V gene: TRBV19
clone size: .
J gene: TRBJ2-5
D gene: TRBD1

CDR3 protein: CATSRDPGQGVEQYF
CDR3 DNA: TGTGCCACCAGCAGAGATCCCGGACAGGGGGTTGAGCAGTACTTC
V gene: TRBV15
clone size: few
J gene: TRBJ2-7
D gene: TRBD1

CDR3 protein: CASSQGQGARGYNEQFF
CDR3 DNA: TGCGCCAGCAGCCAGGGACAGGGGGCGCGCGGTTACAATGAGCAGTTCTTC
V gene: TRBV4-1
clone size: once
J gene: TRBJ2-1
D gene: TRBD1

CDR3 protein: CASRERQGMANEKLFF
CDR3 DNA: TGTGCCAGCAGAGAGCGACAGGGGATGGCTAATGAAAAACTGTTTTTT
V gene: TRBV6-6
clone size: .
J gene: TRBJ1-4
D gene: TRBD1

CDR3 protein: CASSYMETGGYGYTF
CDR3 DNA: TGTGCCAGCAGCTACATGGAGACAGGGGGGTATGGCTACACCTTC
V gene: TRBV6-6
clone size: .
J gene: TRBJ1-2
D gene: TRBD1

CDR3 protein: CASSSVTTGVTNEKLFF
CDR3 DNA: TGTGCCAGCAGCTCAGTTACGACAGGGGTAACTAATGAAAAACTGTTTTTT
V gene: TRBV7-6
clone size: .
J gene: TRBJ1-4
D gene: TRBD1

CDR3 protein: CASSYGLRRNEQFF
CDR3 DNA: TGTGCCAGCAGCTACGGACTTCGCAGGAATGAGCAGTTCTTC
V gene: TRBV7-2
clone size: .
J gene: TRBJ2-1
D gene: .

CDR3 protein: CASSSGVDYTQYF
CDR3 DNA: TGTGCCAGTTCGAGCGGGGTAGATTATACGCAGTATTTT
V gene: TRBV19
clone size: .
J gene: TRBJ2-3
D gene: TRBD2

CDR3 protein: CASSLDSPTFYGYTF
CDR3 DNA: TGCGCCAGCAGCTTGGACAGTCCTACATTCTATGGCTACACCTTC
V gene: TRBV5-1
clone size: few
J gene: TRBJ1-2
D gene: .

CDR3 protein: CASSTDRGAVVYEQYF
CDR3 DNA: TGTGCCAGCAGCACGGACAGGGGAGCGGTGGTTTACGAGCAGTACTTC
V gene: TRBV7-9
clone size: few
J gene: TRBJ2-7
D gene: TRBD1

CDR3 protein: CASSQKTGPPSPLHF
CDR3 DNA: TGCGCCAGCAGCCAGAAGACAGGCCCTCCGTCACCCCTCCACTTT
V gene: TRBV4-1
clone size: .
J gene: TRBJ1-6
D gene: .

CDR3 protein: CACPVTGATGELFF
CDR3 DNA: TGTGCCTGCCCTGTGACAGGGGCCACCGGGGAGCTGTTTTTT
V gene: TRBV30
clone size: .
J gene: TRBJ2-2
D gene: TRBD1

CDR3 protein: CSVEGFGNTEAFF
CDR3 DNA: TGCAGCGTTGAGGGTTTCGGGAACACTGAAGCTTTCTTT
V gene: TRBV29-1
clone size: .
J gene: TRBJ1-1
D gene: .

CDR3 protein: CAWSSEGIHGYTF
CDR3 DNA: TGTGCCTGGAGTTCAGAGGGCATCCATGGCTACACCTTC
V gene: TRBV30
clone size: .
J gene: TRBJ1-2
D gene: .

CDR3 protein: CASSPFTDYNEQFF
CDR3 DNA: TGTGCCAGCTCACCATTTACAGATTACAATGAGCAGTTCTTC
V gene: TRBV18
clone size: once
J gene: TRBJ2-1
D gene: .

CDR3 protein: CASSSGTGIFGYTF
CDR3 DNA: TGTGCCAGCAGCTCCGGGACAGGAATATTCGGCTACACCTTC
V gene: TRBV2
clone size: .
J gene: TRBJ1-2
D gene: TRBD1

CDR3 protein: CASRTGAATNEKLFF
CDR3 DNA: TGTGCCAGCAGGACAGGGGCTGCAACTAATGAAAAACTGTTTTTT
V gene: TRBV6-5
clone size: .
J gene: TRBJ1-4
D gene: TRBD1

CDR3 protein: CASSFNPRDRGPADTQYF
CDR3 DNA: TGTGCCAGCAGCTTCAACCCCAGGGACAGGGGGCCGGCAGATACGCAGTATTTT
V gene: TRBV11-2
clone size: .
J gene: TRBJ2-3
D gene: TRBD1

CDR3 protein: CASDPGQGINEQYF
CDR3 DNA: TGTGCCAGTGATCCGGGACAGGGAATTAACGAGCAGTACTTC
V gene: TRBV6-5
clone size: .
J gene: TRBJ2-7
D gene: TRBD1

CDR3 protein: CASSSSGGFYEQYF
CDR3 DNA: TGTGCCAGCAGTTCTTCCGGGGGATTCTACGAGCAGTACTTC
V gene: TRBV27
clone size: .
J gene: TRBJ2-7
D gene: .

CDR3 protein: CAISEGQGGSYNSPLHF
CDR3 DNA: TGTGCCATCAGTGAGGGACAGGGAGGATCCTATAATTCACCCCTCCACTTT
V gene: TRBV10-3
clone size: .
J gene: TRBJ1-6
D gene: TRBD1

CDR3 protein: CASSRDRQETQYF
CDR3 DNA: TGTGCCAGCTCACGGGACAGACAAGAGACCCAGTACTTC
V gene: TRBV18
clone size: .
J gene: TRBJ2-5
D gene: TRBD1

CDR3 protein: CASSVLRDRALDGYTF
CDR3 DNA: TGTGCCAGCAGCGTCCTCCGGGACAGGGCATTGGATGGCTACACCTTC
V gene: TRBV7-9
clone size: .
J gene: TRBJ1-2
D gene: TRBD1

CDR3 protein: CASSRLQGLESPLHF
CDR3 DNA: TGTGCCAGCAGCAGGCTACAGGGCTTGGAATCACCCCTCCACTTT
V gene: TRBV5-6
clone size: .
J gene: TRBJ1-6
D gene: .

CDR3 protein: CASRGLGTDTQYF
CDR3 DNA: TGTGCCAGCAGAGGACTAGGCACAGATACGCAGTATTTT
V gene: TRBV6-5
clone size: .
J gene: TRBJ2-3
D gene: TRBD2

CDR3 protein: CASSLAVGETQYF
CDR3 DNA: TGCGCCAGCAGCTTGGCCGTGGGTGAGACCCAGTACTTC
V gene: TRBV5-1
clone size: .
J gene: TRBJ2-5
D gene: .

CDR3 protein: CASRKRDNNEKLFF
CDR3 DNA: TGTGCCAGCCGGAAGCGGGACAACAATGAAAAACTGTTTTTT
V gene: TRBV19
clone size: .
J gene: TRBJ1-4
D gene: .